The following is a T cell receptor beta chain sequence with its context. The clone's antigen remains unknown. No base-level quality is on record; no much larger clone is a single base apart. After DNA extraction (Qiagen), TCRbeta V-D-J rearrangements were amplified in a bias-controlled manner and then sequenced at high throughput (immunoSEQ; Adaptive Biotech). As for the authors' bioinformatics: The immunoSEQ Analyzer platform was used to analyze productive sequences at the sequence level. Clonality was calculated as 1 minus Pielou's evenness, with values from 0 (highly polyclonal) to 1 (monoclonal). Repertoire overlap between subsets was quantified with the Morisita index, from 0 (no similarity) to 1 (complete similarity). TCRdb stores this immuneACCESS table with in-frame sequences only. Part of the clones is absent; in the studies checked, under half of the shortfall reflects unresolved V genes, and no reason is known for the rest. Clonal size and the V and J genes are those of that table, whereas D and trimming came from the DNA. This sample is represented by approximately 2,200 clones; about 72% of them were singletons. Of the sample, roughly 16% falls within the top ten clones.

This sample stems from a study of IL-17A CD8 T cells in psoriatic arthritis synovium. With respect to the entire study: The goal of the study was to characterize the phenotype, molecular profile and function of synovial IL-17A+CD8+ T cells in the pathogenesis of psoriatic arthritis. Overall results and qualifications from the work: Only three patients were covered by TCR sequencing, and this limited sample size was acknowledged by the authors. Although over 4% of the repertoire was occupied by some individual clones, most synovial CD8+ subsets remained polyclonal. Cells were obtained from synovial fluid rather than synovial tissue, because no psoriatic arthritis synovial tissue samples were available. In a couple of patients, many Tc17 clones were shared with the synovial Tc1 population, giving Morisita overlap indices above 0.8.

CD3+ T cells, isolated magnetically, got 1.5 hours of stimulation with PMA and ionomycin and were then labeled using IL-17A and IFNgamma cytokine secretion assays. Synovial fluid effusions were drawn from actively inflamed joints of patients with psoriatic arthritis. Memory CD8+ T cells in synovial fluid were sorted patient by patient into Tc17 (IL-17A+) cells, bulk memory cells and Tc1 (IL-17A-IFNgamma+) cells in order to compare their TCR repertoires. The psoriatic arthritis patients fulfilled the Classification of Psoriatic Arthritis Study Group (CASPAR) criteria. Cytokine-secreting cells were counterstained with a viability dye and with anti-CD3, CD8, CD14 and CD4 antibodies and were sorted on a BD FACSAria. In a few patients with psoriatic arthritis, sorted CD8+ T cell subsets from synovial fluid were put through TCRbeta sequencing. Before use, synovial fluid mononuclear cells were separated with Lymphoprep and cryopreserved in liquid nitrogen. The medium used for cryopreservation was made up of roughly 45% fetal calf serum and approximately 9.5% dimethyl sulfoxide.

The CDR3 goes from the cysteine to the phenylalanine over 14 residues. Only the CDR3 DNA is retained, 42 bases long and in frame from the first base. V is pared back by 1 base and J by 1 base, with 7 bases lying between the germline termini. Reading the germline V gene gives CDR1 MNHNS and CDR2 SASEGT. Here the chain combines TRBV6-1 and TRBJ1-1; no D gene call is confident. The sample comprised IFN-gamma+ CD8+ T cells from synovial fluid. In light of the paper, this sample's cell subset or site label describes: IL-17A-IFNgamma+ memory CD8+ (Tc1) cells. The receptor was derived from a human donor with psoriatic arthritis. The CDR3 reads as follows: CASSEVLGNTEAFF. The bases read TGTGCCAGCAGTGAAGTATTAGGGAACACTGAAGCTTTCTTT.